This is a list of T cell receptor beta chains from one sample in a study of T cells after yellow fever vaccination. Via MiXCR, TCRdb re-called the 5' RACE reads, giving one row per CDR3 protein. The sample yields 450,000 to 550,000 distinct CDR3 sequences, less than 25% seen once. Sequences were derived from PBMCs, sampled around 3 weeks after the first yellow fever vaccination. These receptors came from a man between 18 and 35 years old who received the YFV17D yellow fever vaccine. The CDR3 runs from the conserved cysteine through the conserved F or W. The D gene is left open where the match is weak. Only part of the rows carry a size: once, few, many, or a class if the clone is expanded.

D gene,clone size,V gene,J gene,CDR3 DNA,CDR3 protein
TRBD1,.,TRBV25-1,TRBJ2-2,TGTGCCAGCAGTGACCCCCGGACAGGGGGCTATGGGGAGCTGTTTTTT,CASSDPRTGGYGELFF
TRBD1,few,TRBV5-1,TRBJ1-3,TGCGCCAGCAGCTTGCCAGGGGGTGGAAACACCATATATTTT,CASSLPGGGNTIYF
TRBD2,many,TRBV20-1,TRBJ2-5,TGCAGTGCTAGAGATCCCAGCGGGGGTGGAGAGACCCAGTACTTC,CSARDPSGGGETQYF
TRBD2,.,TRBV6-1,TRBJ2-3,TGTGCCAGCAGTGCTAGCGGGGGGCCCCTGGATACGCAGTATTTT,CASSASGGPLDTQYF
TRBD1,.,TRBV7-2,TRBJ2-1,TGTGCCAGCAGCTCGGACAGGGGGAGCTTCAATGAGCAGTTCTTC,CASSSDRGSFNEQFF
TRBD2,many,TRBV5-1,TRBJ2-2,TGCGCCAGCAGGGCTAGCGGGGGGACGAACACCGGGGAGCTGTTTTTT,CASRASGGTNTGELFF
TRBD2,.,TRBV15,TRBJ2-1,TGTGCCACGAGCGGGGGGCCCAGCTCCTACAATGAGCAGTTCTTC,CATSGGPSSYNEQFF
TRBD1,few,TRBV20-1,TRBJ2-1,TGCAGCCCGGGACAGCCCTACAATGAGCAGTTCTTC,CSPGQPYNEQFF
.,many,TRBV5-1,TRBJ2-3,TGCGCCAGCAGCTGGGGGGCCGGGACAGATACGCAGTATTTT,CASSWGAGTDTQYF
.,few,TRBV12-3/TRBV12-4,TRBJ2-3,TGTGCCAGCGGTAGTCGGGGAGGGGGCGGTTGGCTTCCAGATACGCAGTATTTT,CASGSRGGGGWLPDTQYF
.,.,TRBV27,TRBJ2-2,TGTGCCAGCAGTTCGGGCGGGGGCTGGGGCGGGGAGCTGTTTTTT,CASSSGGGWGGELFF
TRBD1,few,TRBV5-4,TRBJ1-6,TGTGCCAGCAGCTTTGGGGCGACAGGGTTCTCCTATAATTCACCCCTCCACTTT,CASSFGATGFSYNSPLHF
TRBD1,.,TRBV18,TRBJ2-3,TGTGCCAGCTCACCACCATCCTCGAGGGGGCGTGTTTCGGATACGCAGTATTTT,CASSPPSSRGRVSDTQYF
.,.,TRBV6-2/TRBV6-3,TRBJ1-2,TGTGCCAGCAGTAGGAGGGCTGGAGGCTACACCTTC,CASSRRAGGYTF
.,few,TRBV5-6,TRBJ2-7,TGTGCCAGCAGCTTGGTCGGGACGAGCTCCTACGAGCAGTACTTC,CASSLVGTSSYEQYF
.,few,TRBV6-6,TRBJ1-3,TGTGCCAGCAGCCCCGGATATTACACCATATATTTT,CASSPGYYTIYF
.,.,TRBV18,TRBJ1-1,TGTGCCAGCTCACCGTTACAGAGCTTGAACACTGAAGCTTTCTTT,CASSPLQSLNTEAFF
.,.,TRBV9,TRBJ1-1,TGTGCCAGCAGCGTGGGAGGGGCCACGAACACTGAAGCTTTCTTT,CASSVGGATNTEAFF
.,few,TRBV7-9,TRBJ1-1,TGTGCCAGCAGCAGCAGGGGCACGAGTACTGAAGCTTTCTTT,CASSSRGTSTEAFF
.,.,TRBV10-3,TRBJ2-6,TGTGCCATCAGTGAGTTTCGGGGGGCCGCGGGGGCCAACGTCCTGACTTTC,CAISEFRGAAGANVLTF
TRBD1,few,TRBV29-1,TRBJ2-1,TGCAGCGTTGAAGATCCGGGACAGGGTGGTAATGAGCAGTTCTTC,CSVEDPGQGGNEQFF
.,.,TRBV7-3,TRBJ2-5,TGTGCCAGCAGCTTAATAGGGTCCTCCGAGACCCAGTACTTC,CASSLIGSSETQYF
.,few,TRBV29-1,TRBJ2-5,TGCAGCGCCGAGGGCCAGGTGCAAGAGACCCAGTACTTC,CSAEGQVQETQYF
.,.,TRBV19,TRBJ1-1,TGTGCCAGTAGGTTATCGGGGGGCACTGAAGCTTTCTTT,CASRLSGGTEAFF